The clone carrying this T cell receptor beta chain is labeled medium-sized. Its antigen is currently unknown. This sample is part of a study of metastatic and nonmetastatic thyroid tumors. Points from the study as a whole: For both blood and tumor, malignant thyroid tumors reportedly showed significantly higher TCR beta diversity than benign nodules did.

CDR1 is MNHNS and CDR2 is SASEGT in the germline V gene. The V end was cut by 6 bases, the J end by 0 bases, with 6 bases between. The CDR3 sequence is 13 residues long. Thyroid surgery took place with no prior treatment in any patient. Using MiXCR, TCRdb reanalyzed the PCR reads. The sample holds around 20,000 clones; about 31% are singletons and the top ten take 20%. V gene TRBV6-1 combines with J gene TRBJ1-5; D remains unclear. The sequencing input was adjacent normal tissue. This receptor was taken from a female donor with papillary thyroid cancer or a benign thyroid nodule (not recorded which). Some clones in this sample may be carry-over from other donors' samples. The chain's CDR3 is CASRTASNQPQHF. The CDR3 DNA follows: TGTGCCAGCAGGACGGCTAGCAATCAGCCCCAGCATTTT.